The clone carrying this TCR beta chain was detected once. This specimen belongs to a study of control samples from healthy donors and cancer patients. Measured with immunoSEQ multiplex PCR; TCRdb has only the in-frame clones, and not every one. The sample includes around 170,000 clones, almost 90% of them seen just once. This clonotype was sampled from a woman aged 45-65 years in good health. Specimen: blood.

The CDR3 nucleotides are TGTGCCAGCAGCTTTAGGACAGACACTGAAGCTTTCTTT. It is translated as CASSFRTDTEAFF. This rearrangement joins TRBV7-2 to TRBJ1-1; tentatively, D is TRBD1 (6 bases). This CDR3 has 13 amino acids. The V gene's germline CDR1 is SGHTA and CDR2 FQGNSA. The germline V and J ends were trimmed by 3 bases and 3 bases, with 8 bases remaining between them. The full variable domain, rest sourced from reference TRBV7-2 and TRBJ1-1, is GAGVSQSPSNKVTEKGKDVELRCDPISGHTALYWYRQSLGQGLEFLIYFQGNSAPDKSGLPSDRFSAERTGGSVSTLTIQRTQQEDSAVYLCASSFRTDTEAFFGQGTRLTVV.